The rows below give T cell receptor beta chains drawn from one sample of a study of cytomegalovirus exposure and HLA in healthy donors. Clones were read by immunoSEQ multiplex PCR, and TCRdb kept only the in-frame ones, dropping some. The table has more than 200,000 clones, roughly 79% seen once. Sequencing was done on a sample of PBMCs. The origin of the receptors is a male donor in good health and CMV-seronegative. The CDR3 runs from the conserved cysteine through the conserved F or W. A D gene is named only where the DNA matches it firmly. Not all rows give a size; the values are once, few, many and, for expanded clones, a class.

CASSLGGTGRRNEQFF	TGCGCCAGCAGCTTGGGTGGGACCGGGAGGAGGAATGAGCAGTTCTTC	TRBD2	.	TRBV5-1	TRBJ2-1
CASSPDRGAFMDNEKLFF	TGTGCCAGCAGCCCGGACAGGGGGGCGTTCATGGATAATGAAAAACTGTTTTTT	TRBD1	.	TRBV5-6	TRBJ1-4
CASRYYVGPSYEQYF	TGTGCCAGCAGGTACTATGTAGGTCCTTCCTACGAGCAGTACTTC	.	.	TRBV27	TRBJ2-7
CASTTGGGYEQYF	TGTGCCAGTACCACGGGTGGTGGCTACGAGCAGTACTTC	.	.	TRBV19	TRBJ2-7
CASSIDGTGGRTEAFF	TGTGCCAGTAGTATAGACGGGACAGGGGGCCGAACTGAAGCTTTCTTT	TRBD1	.	TRBV19	TRBJ1-1
CASRGGTGNTEAFF	TGTGCCAGCAGAGGCGGGACAGGGAACACTGAAGCTTTCTTT	TRBD1	.	TRBV28	TRBJ1-1
CASSIGDRFEQYF	TGTGCCAGTAGTATAGGGGACAGGTTCGAGCAGTACTTC	TRBD1	.	TRBV19	TRBJ2-7
CASSPGLQETQYF	TGTGCCAGCAGCCCCGGACTCCAAGAGACCCAGTACTTC	.	.	TRBV9	TRBJ2-5
CASSQTAGGRIVDTQYF	TGCGCCAGCAGCCAAACCGCGGGGGGGCGTATAGTAGATACGCAGTATTTT	TRBD2	.	TRBV5-1	TRBJ2-3
CASSPDRAHEQYF	TGCGCCAGCAGCCCCGACAGGGCCCACGAGCAGTACTTC	TRBD1	.	TRBV5-1	TRBJ2-7
CASSTGAGNTIYF	TGTGCCAGCAGTACAGGGGCTGGAAACACCATATATTTT	TRBD1	once	TRBV6-1	TRBJ1-3
CASSRRGGRTEAFF	TGTGCCAGCAGCCGCAGAGGAGGGCGCACTGAAGCTTTCTTT	.	.	TRBV6-5	TRBJ1-1
CATSRAQGRETQYF	TGTGCCACCAGCAGAGCTCAAGGGAGGGAGACCCAGTACTTC	.	few	TRBV15	TRBJ2-5
CASSRLERGSNQPQHF	TGTGCCAGCAGCCGACTCGAAAGGGGAAGCAATCAGCCCCAGCATTTT	.	once	TRBV6-6	TRBJ1-5
CASSYSSTYGYTF	TGTGCCAGCAGTTACTCGAGCACCTATGGCTACACCTTC	.	once	TRBV6-5	TRBJ1-2
CASLGLSGANVLTF	TGTGCCAGCCTGGGGCTCTCTGGGGCCAACGTCCTGACTTTC	.	once	TRBV2	TRBJ2-6
CASSLRGGDTDTQYF	TGTGCCAGCAGCTTAAGGGGCGGAGACACAGATACGCAGTATTTT	.	.	TRBV7-9	TRBJ2-3
CASSLAQRGGYNEQFF	TGTGCCAGCAGCTTAGCGCAGCGGGGGGGTTACAATGAGCAGTTCTTC	TRBD2	.	TRBV7-6	TRBJ2-1
CASSVQGTNEKLFF	TGTGCCAGCAGCGTTCAGGGAACTAATGAAAAACTGTTTTTT	.	.	TRBV9	TRBJ1-4
CASRERDSLTDTQYF	TGTGCCAGCAGAGAACGGGACTCACTCACAGATACGCAGTATTTT	.	.	TRBV7-3	TRBJ2-3
CATRTGSSYNSPLHF	TGTGCCACCCGAACAGGGAGCTCCTATAATTCACCCCTCCACTTT	.	once	TRBV28	TRBJ1-6
CASNRPEGTSYGNTIYF	TGCGCCAGCAACAGACCCGAGGGGACATCCTACGGAAACACCATATATTTT	.	.	TRBV10-2	TRBJ1-3
CASSPTGQEQETQYF	TGTGCCAGCAGCCCTACGGGACAGGAGCAAGAGACCCAGTACTTC	TRBD1	.	TRBV4-2	TRBJ2-5
CASSVAGGTTYGYTF	TGTGCCAGCAGCGTAGCCGGGGGTACCACCTATGGCTACACCTTC	.	.	TRBV9	TRBJ1-2